These 9 T cell receptor beta chains came from one sample sequenced in a study of T cell responses to AZD1222 COVID-19 vaccine. The protocol was immunoSEQ multiplex PCR, while the TCRdb copy is restricted to in-frame clones and leaves out a portion. The data hold roughly 150,000 clones, with roughly 90% observed a single time. The material was peripheral blood, obtained on day 0 of AZD1222 vaccination. The receptor source for this set is an adult in good health.

This rearrangement joins TRBV18 to TRBJ1-2, with D possibly being TRBD1 (6 bases). The V and J ends lost 6 bases and 6 bases respectively, with 11 bases between them. Germline CDR1 reads KGHSH; CDR2 reads LQKENI. This CDR3 is built from 12 residues. The CDR3 reads CASSQDRNGYTF. Here the CDR3 DNA reads TGTGCCAGCTCCCAGGACAGAAATGGCTACACCTTC.

The chain has TRBV6-1 and TRBJ2-7, with D possibly TRBD2 on 6 matching bases. CDR3 length: 14 amino acids. V was shortened by 3 bases and J by 4 bases, with 13 bases between the two germline ends. The V gene's germline CDR1 is MNHNS and CDR2 SASEGT. The chain's CDR3 is CASSEFGTVYEQYF. The CDR3 DNA reads as TGTGCCAGCAGTGAGTTCGGGACTGTTTACGAGCAGTACTTC.

The genes are TRBV2 and TRBJ1-1; 7 nucleotides line up with TRBD1. Germline CDR1 and CDR2: SNHLY and FYNNEI. The J segment lost 0 bases and the V segment lost 7 bases, leaving 8 bases of the junction unmatched. The length of the CDR3 is 15 residues. This CDR3 is CASTPLGQLNTEAFF. For the CDR3, the DNA is TGTGCCAGCACCCCCTTGGGACAGCTGAACACTGAAGCTTTCTTT.

The J gene is TRBJ2-3, the V gene TRBV7-9, with unresolved D. The CDR3 totals 11 residues. Germline values: CDR1 SEHNR, CDR2 FQNEAQ (reference sequence). The germline V and J ends were trimmed by 6 bases and 3 bases, with 4 bases remaining between them. DNA for the CDR3: TGTGCCAGCAGTCAGACAGATACGCAGTATTTT. It translates to CASSQTDTQYF.

The CDR3 bases are TGTGCCAGCAGTGGGAACAGGGGCGGTAATTCACCCCTCCACTTT. Translation gives CASSGNRGGNSPLHF. The rearrangement links TRBV27 to TRBJ1-6; 7 bases map to TRBD1. V trimming: 5 bases; J trimming: 6 bases; junction bases outside the gene matches: 7. The CDR3 length is 15 residues. Germline V gene sequence: CDR1 MNHEY, CDR2 SMNVEV (reference sequence).

The V call is TRBV6-1, the J call TRBJ2-7; weak D call: TRBD1 (6 bases). Germline CDR1 reads MNHNS; CDR2 reads SASEGT. The CDR3 has 13 amino acids. Trimming removed 3 bases at V and 5 bases at J, with 11 bases between. CDR3 region: CASSEGRGHEQYF. Here the CDR3 DNA reads TGTGCCAGCAGTGAGGGCAGGGGCCACGAGCAGTACTTC.

This clone was observed a single time. The CDR3 protein is CANSGTGRTGELFF. DNA of the CDR3: TGTGCCAACTCAGGGACAGGGAGGACCGGGGAGCTGTTTTTT. This chain connects TRBV21-1 to TRBJ2-2; the listed D gene, TRBD1, was not tested against the DNA. TRBV21-1 is a documented pseudogene. This CDR3 is 14 amino acids long.

The chain recombines TRBV10-3 with TRBJ1-5, with D tentatively TRBD1 (5 bases). This CDR3 is built from 17 residues. CDR1 is ENHRY and CDR2 is SYGVKD in the germline V gene. Trimming shortened V by 5 bases and J by 0 bases, and 17 bases separated the two germline ends. The CDR3, as DNA: TGTGCCATCAGTCGGGACGGGCAACAGTATAGCAATCAGCCCCAGCATTTT. Translated, it gives CAISRDGQQYSNQPQHF.

J is TRBJ1-2 and V is TRBV6-5; a weak D match, TRBD1 (5 bases). The V and J ends lost 7 bases and 4 bases respectively, with 16 bases between them. CDR3 length: 14 residues. Germline values: CDR1 MNHEY, CDR2 SVGAGI. CDR3: CASISGPTGYGYTF. The DNA for the CDR3 is TGTGCCAGCATCTCAGGGCCAACGGGCTATGGCTACACCTTC.